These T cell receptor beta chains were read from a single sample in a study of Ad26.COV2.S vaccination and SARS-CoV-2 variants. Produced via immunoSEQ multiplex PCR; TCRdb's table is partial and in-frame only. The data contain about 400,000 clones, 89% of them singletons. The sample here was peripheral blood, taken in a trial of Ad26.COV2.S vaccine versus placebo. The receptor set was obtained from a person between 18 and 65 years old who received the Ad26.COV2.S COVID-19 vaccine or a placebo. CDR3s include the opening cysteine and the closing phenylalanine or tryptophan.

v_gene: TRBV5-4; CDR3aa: CASSEGGGRTGELFF
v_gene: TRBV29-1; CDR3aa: CSVGPGRALDEQFF
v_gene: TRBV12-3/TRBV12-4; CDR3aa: CASSSRYLYTF
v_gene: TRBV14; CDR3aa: CASSQLSGNTIYF
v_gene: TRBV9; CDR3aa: CASSVRQGGWEQFF
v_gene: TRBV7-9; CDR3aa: CASSLAQGSYGYTF
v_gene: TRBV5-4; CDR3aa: CASSLDPSRTEAFF
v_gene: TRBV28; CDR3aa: CASSFRDRESNEQYF
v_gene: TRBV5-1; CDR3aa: CASSFEVGGNEQFF
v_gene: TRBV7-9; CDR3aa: CASTAEPSGRMSSGANVLTF
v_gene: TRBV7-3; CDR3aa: CASSTANTGELFF
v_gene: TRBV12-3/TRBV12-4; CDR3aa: CASSRTGNTEAFF
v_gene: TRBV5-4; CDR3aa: CASSLVGLAGGRQETQYF
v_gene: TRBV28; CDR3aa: CASSSLAGANTEAFF
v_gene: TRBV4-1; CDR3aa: CASSQDGLEVQYF
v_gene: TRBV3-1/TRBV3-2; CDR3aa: CASSPRGGLAGFGSYNEQFF
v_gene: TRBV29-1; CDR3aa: CSVAGVGGPTYEQYF